The TCR beta chain described here comes from a study of beta chain features in type 1 diabetes. Broader study findings: Among patients with Type 1 diabetes, TCRB CDR3s were moderately but significantly shorter in every one of the four CD4+ subsets. VDJ junctions in type 1 diabetes patients carried more deletions and fewer insertions.

Trimming removed 0 bases from V and 1 base from J, with 15 bases in between. The CDR3 length is 16 residues. Germline-derived CDR1 and CDR2 are GTSNPN and SVGIG (reference sequence). On this clone itself: Its target is not known.

The authors reverse transcribed all of the isolated RNA, so sequencing captured expressed TCRB transcripts. Generated by immunoSEQ multiplex PCR, the TCRdb table keeps only in-frame clones and is missing some. The sample includes a few hundred thousand clones, roughly 16% of them seen just once. The material sequenced was naive CD4+ T cells from blood. The chain uses TRBV30 and TRBJ2-5; TRBD1 might be the D (6 bases). This TCR was recovered from a woman younger than 35 in good health. The CDR3 sequence: CAWSVRAGAFQETQYF. CDR3 in DNA: TGTGCCTGGAGTGTAAGGGCAGGGGCCTTCCAAGAGACCCAGTACTTC.